The sequence of this T cell receptor (beta chain) was determined in a study of T cell responses to AZD1222 COVID-19 vaccine. Study as a whole: The analysis combined second doses at about 4 or about 12 weeks.

TCRdb keeps only in-frame clones here, not all; method: immunoSEQ multiplex PCR. The data hold 180,000 or so clones, with roughly 92% observed a single time. Study observations and caveats: Just 5 or 6 AZD1222 recipients tested seropositive at baseline. White British people made up most donors, females outnumbered males, and clonal diversity was possibly underestimated. Spike-wide coverage was observed for vaccine-associated CD4 TCRs, with dominant responses at 160-218 and 743-854.

For this clone: Antigen unknown.

Trimming removed 4 bases from V and 1 base from J, with 10 bases in between. CDR3 length: 14 residues. CDR1 is SEHNR, CDR2 FQNEAQ, per germline (reference sequence). This material consisted of peripheral blood, taken on day 0 of AZD1222 vaccination. This receptor was taken from an adult in good health. The chain combines TRBV7-9 with TRBJ1-1; D might be TRBD1 (5 bases). The CDR3 nucleotides read TGTGCCAGCAGCTCGGTGGGGGAGAACACTGAAGCTTTCTTT. Its translation: CASSSVGENTEAFF.